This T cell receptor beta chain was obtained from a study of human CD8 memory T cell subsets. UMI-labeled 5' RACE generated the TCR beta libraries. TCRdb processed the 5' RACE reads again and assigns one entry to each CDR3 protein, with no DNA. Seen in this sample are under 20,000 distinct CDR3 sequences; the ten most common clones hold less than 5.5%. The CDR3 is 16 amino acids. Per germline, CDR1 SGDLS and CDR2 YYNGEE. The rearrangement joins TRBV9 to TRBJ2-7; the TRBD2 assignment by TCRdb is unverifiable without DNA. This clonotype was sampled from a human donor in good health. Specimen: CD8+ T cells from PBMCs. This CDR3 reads CASSFGKGLAGDEQYF.